The 4 T cell receptor beta chains below all came from one sample that was sequenced in a study of CD8+CD57+ T cells in acquired aplastic anemia. Both TCR beta VDJ combination and CDR3 sequence profiling were carried out. Genomic DNA was the template for this profiling. Each CDR3 protein is one row after TCRdb ran MiXCR on the reads. The sample comprises about 220,000 distinct CDR3 sequences, 34% of which are singletons, and 1% to 1.3% rests with the top ten. Sequenced material: sorted CD4+, CD8+, or CD8+CD57+ T cells (not recorded which) from PBMCs. These receptors originate from a human donor in good health, serving as a control.

The rearrangement uses TRBV15 and TRBJ2-3, with D possibly TRBD2 on 5 matching bases. This CDR3 has 15 amino acids. The V end lost 3 bases, the J end lost 6 bases, and 16 bases lay between the germline ends. Germline CDR1 is LNHNV and CDR2 is YYDKDF (reference sequence). DNA of the CDR3: TGTGCCACCAGCAGCTTGGCTAGCCTTGGGGATACGCAGTATTTT. Translating it yields CATSSLASLGDTQYF.

With respect to this clonotype: It may be a read error: a sequence one base away is much more abundant. The chain recombines TRBV24-1 with TRBJ2-5, with 8 bases matching TRBD1. Near its end, the DNA agrees better with TRBJ2-1, so the J call may be wrong. CDR3 length: 15 amino acids. Germline V lookup: CDR1 KGHDR, CDR2 SFDVKD. The CDR3 sequence is CATSKDRAAYNEQFF. DNA of the CDR3: TGTGCCACCAGTAAGGACAGGGCAGCCTACAATGAGCAGTTCTTC.

The CDR3 protein is CAISELGTDEAFF. CDR3 bases: TGTGCCATCAGTGAGCTAGGAACCGATGAAGCTTTCTTT. The chain has TRBV10-3 and TRBJ1-1; no clear D gene. This CDR3 has 13 residues. V lost 2 bases and J 7 bases, leaving 11 bases between the germline ends. CDR1 and CDR2 from the germline V gene are ENHRY and SYGVKD.

A word on this clonotype: A much more abundant neighbour one base away suggests this may be a read error. The conserved phenylalanine or tryptophan normally closing the CDR3 is absent here, so this likely arose from a read error. The chain recombines TRBV6-2 or TRBV6-3 with TRBJ1-6, with a weak D call TRBD1 (5 bases). Trimming shortened V by 11 bases and J by 3 bases, and 11 bases separated the two germline ends. The CDR3 has 13 amino acids. Germline loops: CDR1 MNHEY, CDR2 SVGEGT. The CDR3, as DNA: TGTGCCTGCGCAGGACACTATAATTCACCCCTCCACCTT. It codes for CACAGHYNSPLHL.